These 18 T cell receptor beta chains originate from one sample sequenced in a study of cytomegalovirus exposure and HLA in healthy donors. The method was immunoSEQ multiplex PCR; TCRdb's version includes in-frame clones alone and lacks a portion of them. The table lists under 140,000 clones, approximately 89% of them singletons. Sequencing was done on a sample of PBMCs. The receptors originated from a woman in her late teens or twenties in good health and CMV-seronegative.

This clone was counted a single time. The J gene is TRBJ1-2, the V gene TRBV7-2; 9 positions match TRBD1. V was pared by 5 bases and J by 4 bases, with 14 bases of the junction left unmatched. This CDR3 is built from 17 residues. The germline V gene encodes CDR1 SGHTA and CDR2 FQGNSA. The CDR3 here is CASSLFTGTGTSYGYTF. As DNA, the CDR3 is TGTGCCAGCAGCCTATTCACCGGGACAGGGACAAGCTATGGCTACACCTTC.

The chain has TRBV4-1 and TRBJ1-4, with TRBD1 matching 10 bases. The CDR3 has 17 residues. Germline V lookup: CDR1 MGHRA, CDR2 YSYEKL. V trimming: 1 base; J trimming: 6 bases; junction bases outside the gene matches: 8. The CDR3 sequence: CASSQGGTGAWHEKLFF. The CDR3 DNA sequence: TGCGCCAGCAGCCAAGGAGGGACAGGGGCCTGGCATGAAAAACTGTTTTTT.

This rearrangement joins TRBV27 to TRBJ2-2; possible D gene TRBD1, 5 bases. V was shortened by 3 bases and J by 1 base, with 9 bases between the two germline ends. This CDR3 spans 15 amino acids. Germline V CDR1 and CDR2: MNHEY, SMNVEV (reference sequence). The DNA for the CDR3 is TGTGCCAGCAGTTTGGGGCCAGGGAACACCGGGGAGCTGTTTTTT. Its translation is CASSLGPGNTGELFF.

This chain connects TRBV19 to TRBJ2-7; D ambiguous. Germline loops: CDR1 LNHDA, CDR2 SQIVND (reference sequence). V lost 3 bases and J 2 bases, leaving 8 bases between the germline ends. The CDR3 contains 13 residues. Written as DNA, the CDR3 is TGTGCCAGTAGTATCCGAGGCACCTACGAGCAGTACTTC. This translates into CASSIRGTYEQYF.

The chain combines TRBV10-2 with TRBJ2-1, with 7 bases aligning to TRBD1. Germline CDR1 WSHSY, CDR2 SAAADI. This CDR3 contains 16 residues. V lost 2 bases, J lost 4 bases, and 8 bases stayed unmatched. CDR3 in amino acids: CASSEMVAGGYNEQFF. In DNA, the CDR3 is TGCGCCAGCAGTGAGATGGTAGCAGGGGGTTACAATGAGCAGTTCTTC.

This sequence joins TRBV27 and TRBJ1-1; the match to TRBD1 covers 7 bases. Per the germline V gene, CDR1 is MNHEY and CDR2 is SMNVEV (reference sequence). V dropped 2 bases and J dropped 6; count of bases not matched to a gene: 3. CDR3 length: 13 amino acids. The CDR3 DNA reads TGTGCCAGCAGTTTAAGAGGGGGCTCTGAAGCTTTCTTT. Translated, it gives CASSLRGGSEAFF.

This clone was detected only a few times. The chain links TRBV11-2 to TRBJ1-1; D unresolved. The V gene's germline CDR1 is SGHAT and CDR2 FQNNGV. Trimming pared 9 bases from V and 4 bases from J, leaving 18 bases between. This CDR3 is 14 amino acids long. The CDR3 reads CASTIGLPGTEAFF. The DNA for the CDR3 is TGTGCCAGTACAATCGGATTACCGGGCACTGAAGCTTTCTTT. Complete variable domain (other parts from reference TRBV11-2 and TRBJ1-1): EAGVAQSPRYKIIEKRQSVAFWCNPISGHATLYWYQQILGQGPKLLIQFQNNGVVDDSQLPKDRFSAERLKGVDSTLKIQPAKLEDSAVYLCASTIGLPGTEAFFGQGTRLTVV.

CDR3 amino acids: CASSLALSSGDQETQYF. The CDR3 nucleotides read TGCGCCAGCAGCTTGGCCTTGAGTAGCGGGGACCAAGAGACCCAGTACTTC. This chain uses TRBV5-1 with TRBJ2-5; TRBD2 aligns across 8 bases. CDR1 is SGHRS, CDR2 YFSETQ, per germline. J lost 0 bases, V lost 0 bases, and 7 bases had no gene match. The CDR3 is 17 residues long.

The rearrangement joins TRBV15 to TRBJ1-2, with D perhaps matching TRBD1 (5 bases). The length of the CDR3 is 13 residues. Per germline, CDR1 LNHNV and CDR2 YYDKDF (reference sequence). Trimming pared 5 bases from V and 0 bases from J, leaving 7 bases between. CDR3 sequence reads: CATSDSPNYGYTF. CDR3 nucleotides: TGTGCCACCAGCGACAGCCCTAACTATGGCTACACCTTC. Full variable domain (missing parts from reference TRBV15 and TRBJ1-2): DAMVIQNPRYQVTQFGKPVTLSCSQTLNHNVMYWYQQKSSQAPKLLFHYYDKDFNNEADTPDNFQSRRPNTSFCFLDIRSPGLGDTAMYLCATSDSPNYGYTFGSGTRLTVV.

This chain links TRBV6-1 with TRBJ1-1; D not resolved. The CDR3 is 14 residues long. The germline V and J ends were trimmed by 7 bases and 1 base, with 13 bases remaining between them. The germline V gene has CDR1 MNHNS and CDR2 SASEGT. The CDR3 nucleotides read TGTGCCAGCACTACCGGGTCGGAGAACACTGAAGCTTTCTTT. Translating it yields CASTTGSENTEAFF.

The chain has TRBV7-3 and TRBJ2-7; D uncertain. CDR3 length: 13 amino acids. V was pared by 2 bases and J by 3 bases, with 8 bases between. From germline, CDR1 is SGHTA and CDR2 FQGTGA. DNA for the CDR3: TGTGCCAGCAGCTTAGGAGACCTCTACGAGCAGTACTTC. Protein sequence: CASSLGDLYEQYF.

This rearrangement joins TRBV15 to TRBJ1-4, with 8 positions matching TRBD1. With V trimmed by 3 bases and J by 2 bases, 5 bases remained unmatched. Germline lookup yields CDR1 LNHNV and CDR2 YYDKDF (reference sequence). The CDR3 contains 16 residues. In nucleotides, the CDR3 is TGTGCCACCAGCAGCTCTCGGACAGGGACTAATGAAAAACTGTTTTTT. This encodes CATSSSRTGTNEKLFF.

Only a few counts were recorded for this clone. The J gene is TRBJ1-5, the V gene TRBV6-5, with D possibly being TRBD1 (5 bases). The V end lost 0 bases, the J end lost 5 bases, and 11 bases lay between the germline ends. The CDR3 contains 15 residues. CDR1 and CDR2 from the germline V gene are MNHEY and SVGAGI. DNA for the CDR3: TGTGCCAGCAGTTACTCGCAGGGATTATATCAGCCCCAGCATTTT. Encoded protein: CASSYSQGLYQPQHF.

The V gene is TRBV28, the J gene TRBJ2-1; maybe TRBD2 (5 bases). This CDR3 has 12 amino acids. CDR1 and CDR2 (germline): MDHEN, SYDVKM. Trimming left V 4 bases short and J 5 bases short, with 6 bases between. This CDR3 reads CASSSGDNEQFF. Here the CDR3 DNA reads TGTGCCAGCAGTTCCGGGGACAATGAGCAGTTCTTC.

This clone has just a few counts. The CDR3 DNA reads as TGTGCCATCAGTGCCCTCGCTACCTCCTACGAGCAGTACTTC. This encodes CAISALATSYEQYF. The J gene is TRBJ2-7, the V gene TRBV10-3, with D unclear. CDR1 and CDR2 (germline): ENHRY, SYGVKD. This CDR3 spans 14 amino acids. V lost 4 bases, J lost 0 bases, and 10 bases lay in between.

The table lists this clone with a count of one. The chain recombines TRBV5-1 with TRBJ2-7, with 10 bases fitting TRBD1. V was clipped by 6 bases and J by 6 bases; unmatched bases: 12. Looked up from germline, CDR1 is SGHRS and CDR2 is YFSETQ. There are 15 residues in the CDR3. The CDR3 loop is CASTDPGQGTAEQYF. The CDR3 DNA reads TGCGCCAGCACTGATCCGGGACAGGGGACGGCCGAGCAGTACTTC.

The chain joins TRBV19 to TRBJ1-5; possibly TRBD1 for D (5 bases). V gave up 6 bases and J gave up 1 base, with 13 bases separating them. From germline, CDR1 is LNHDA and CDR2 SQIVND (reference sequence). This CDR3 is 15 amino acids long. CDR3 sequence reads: CASSFQGFSNQPQHF. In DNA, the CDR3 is TGTGCCAGTAGCTTTCAGGGATTCAGCAATCAGCCCCAGCATTTT.

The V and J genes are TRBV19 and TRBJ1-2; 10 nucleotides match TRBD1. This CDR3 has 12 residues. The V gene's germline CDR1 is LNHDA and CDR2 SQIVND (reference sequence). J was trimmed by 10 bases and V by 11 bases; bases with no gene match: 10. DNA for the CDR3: TGTGCCGTTCGTAGGGACAGGGGAGACTACACCTTC. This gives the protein CAVRRDRGDYTF. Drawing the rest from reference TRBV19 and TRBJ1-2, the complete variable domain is DGGITQSPKYLFRKEGQNVTLSCEQNLNHDAMYWYRQDPGQGLRLIYYSQIVNDFQKGDIAEGYSVSREKKESFPLTVTSAQKNPTAFYLCAVRRDRGDYTFGSGTRLTVV.